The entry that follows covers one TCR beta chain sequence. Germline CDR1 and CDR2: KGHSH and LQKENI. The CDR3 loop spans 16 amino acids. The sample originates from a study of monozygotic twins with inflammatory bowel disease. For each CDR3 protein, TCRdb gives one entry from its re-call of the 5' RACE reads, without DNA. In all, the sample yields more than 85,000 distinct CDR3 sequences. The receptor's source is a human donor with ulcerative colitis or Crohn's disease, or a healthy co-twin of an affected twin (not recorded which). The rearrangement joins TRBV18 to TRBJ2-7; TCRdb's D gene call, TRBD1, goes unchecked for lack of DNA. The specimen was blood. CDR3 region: CASSPIPGQGAGEQYF. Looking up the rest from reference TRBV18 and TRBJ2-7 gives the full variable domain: NAGVMQNPRHLVRRRGQEARLRCSPMKGHSHVYWYRQLPEEGLKFMVYLQKENIIDESGMPKERFSAEFPKEGPSILRIQQVVRGDSAAYFCASSPIPGQGAGEQYFGPGTRLTVT.